The rows below give T cell receptor beta chains drawn from one sample of a study of blood T cells in healthy people across ages. TCRdb processed the 5' RACE reads anew with MiXCR; each CDR3 protein has one entry. The sample holds 1.8 million or so distinct CDR3 sequences, about 39% seen once. Sequenced material: blood. These receptors were taken from a human donor in good health. The CDR3 runs from the conserved cysteine through the conserved F or W. The D gene is left open where the match is weak. Expanded clones are given a class, and other clones once, few, many or no size at all.

D: TRBD1
V: TRBV5-1
J: TRBJ1-4
size: few
DNA: TGCGCCAGCAGCAGGACCGGGACAGCGAACTTGGAAAAACTGTTTTTT
CDR3: CASSRTGTANLEKLFF

D: .
V: TRBV20-1
J: TRBJ1-6
size: .
DNA: TGCAGTGCTACTCCTGGTGGACAGCCCTATAATTCACCCCTCCACTTT
CDR3: CSATPGGQPYNSPLHF

D: TRBD1
V: TRBV7-2
J: TRBJ1-2
size: .
DNA: TGTGCCAGCAGCACTAGGACAGGGGAGAGCTTGGAGGGCTACACCTTC
CDR3: CASSTRTGESLEGYTF

D: .
V: TRBV29-1
J: TRBJ1-2
size: few
DNA: TGCAGCGTCGCAGGGGCAGCTAACTATGGCTACACCTTC
CDR3: CSVAGAANYGYTF

D: TRBD1
V: TRBV7-2
J: TRBJ2-5
size: .
DNA: TGTGCCAGCAGCTTAGTCGACAGGGGGCTAACAGAGACCCAGTACTTC
CDR3: CASSLVDRGLTETQYF

D: .
V: TRBV29-1
J: TRBJ2-1
size: few
DNA: TGCAGCGTTGTGGTTAGCTCCTACAATGAGCAGTTCTTC
CDR3: CSVVVSSYNEQFF

D: TRBD2
V: TRBV28
J: TRBJ2-7
size: few
DNA: TGTGCCAGCAACCCAATAGACCCGGGACTAGCGGGGGCATCGACCTACGAGCAGTACTTC
CDR3: CASNPIDPGLAGASTYEQYF

D: TRBD2
V: TRBV7-2
J: TRBJ2-1
size: .
DNA: TGTGCCAGCAGCTTACAGCTAACCGGGACTAGCTTACGGCAGTTCTTC
CDR3: CASSLQLTGTSLRQFF

D: TRBD2
V: TRBV11-1
J: TRBJ2-1
size: .
DNA: TGTGCCAGCAGCTTTCGCTCCTACCCTAGCGGGGGGGCCATCTCCTACAATGAGCAGTTCTTC
CDR3: CASSFRSYPSGGAISYNEQFF

D: TRBD2
V: TRBV20-1
J: TRBJ2-1
size: once
DNA: TGCAGTGCTAGAGATCCCCTAGCGGTGGACAATGAGCAGTTCTTC
CDR3: CSARDPLAVDNEQFF

D: .
V: TRBV12-3/TRBV12-4
J: TRBJ1-2
size: many
DNA: TGTGCCAGCAGCCTTGAGGGCAGGGGCTACACCTTC
CDR3: CASSLEGRGYTF

D: .
V: TRBV12-3/TRBV12-4
J: TRBJ2-5
size: .
DNA: TGTGCCAGCAGTTTCTCGGCGGTTCAAGAGACCCAGTACTTC
CDR3: CASSFSAVQETQYF

D: TRBD2
V: TRBV4-3
J: TRBJ2-3
size: .
DNA: TGCGCCAGCAGCCAAGATAGGGCGGGGGGGGCAACAGATACGCAGTATTTT
CDR3: CASSQDRAGGATDTQYF

D: TRBD1
V: TRBV2
J: TRBJ1-2
size: .
DNA: TGTGCCAGCAGTGAGGAGGACAGGGTTGGCGGCTACACCTTC
CDR3: CASSEEDRVGGYTF

D: .
V: TRBV2
J: TRBJ2-3
size: .
DNA: TGTGCCAGCAGTGCTGCGTCCTGGGCTCAAGATACGCAGTATTTT
CDR3: CASSAASWAQDTQYF

D: .
V: TRBV7-2
J: TRBJ1-2
size: .
DNA: TGTGCCAGCAGCAAACAGGGATTAGGGAGTGGCTACACCTTC
CDR3: CASSKQGLGSGYTF

D: TRBD1
V: TRBV28
J: TRBJ1-1
size: .
DNA: TGTGCCAGCAGCCTACAGGGGGCGCTAGGGAGCACTGAAGCTTTCTTT
CDR3: CASSLQGALGSTEAFF

D: TRBD2
V: TRBV6-2/TRBV6-3
J: TRBJ2-1
size: once
DNA: TGTGCCAGCAGTTCCAAATCTCATGGCGGGGGATGCAACAATGAGCAGTTCTTC
CDR3: CASSSKSHGGGCNNEQFF

D: .
V: TRBV2
J: TRBJ1-6
size: few
DNA: TGTGCCAGGAGGTCAACGAATTCACCCCTCCACTTT
CDR3: CARRSTNSPLHF

D: .
V: TRBV30
J: TRBJ1-1
size: .
DNA: TGTGCCTGGAGTCGGGACATCAAGACAGCTTTCTTT
CDR3: CAWSRDIKTAFF

D: .
V: TRBV5-1
J: TRBJ2-6
size: many
DNA: TGCGCCAGCAGCTTCCAGGGCAGCTCTGGGGCCAACGTCCTGACTTTC
CDR3: CASSFQGSSGANVLTF

D: .
V: TRBV11-2
J: TRBJ1-4
size: many
DNA: TGTGCCAGCAGTTACTCACTGGCGGCTAATGAAAAACTGTTTTTT
CDR3: CASSYSLAANEKLFF

D: .
V: TRBV7-6
J: TRBJ1-5
size: few
DNA: TGTGCCAGCAGCGATGGACCCCCGGGCAATCAGCCCCAGCATTTT
CDR3: CASSDGPPGNQPQHF

D: TRBD2
V: TRBV4-3
J: TRBJ2-7
size: few
DNA: TGCGCCAGCAGCCGCACACTAGCGGAAGACTCCTACGAGCAGTACTTC
CDR3: CASSRTLAEDSYEQYF

D: TRBD2
V: TRBV4-2
J: TRBJ2-3
size: few
DNA: TGTGCCAGCAGCCAAGTGCCTAGCGGGGGAACAGATACGCAGTATTTT
CDR3: CASSQVPSGGTDTQYF

D: .
V: TRBV6-5
J: TRBJ1-5
size: .
DNA: TGTGCCAGCAGTTACCCTCGTCAGCCCCAGCATTTT
CDR3: CASSYPRQPQHF

D: .
V: TRBV29-1
J: TRBJ2-1
size: .
DNA: TGCAGCGTATCCAGGGGGGTGGAAACATTGAATGAGCAGTTCTTC
CDR3: CSVSRGVETLNEQFF

D: .
V: TRBV10-3
J: TRBJ2-3
size: .
DNA: TGTGCCACCCGTCAAGACGTTAGCACAGATACGCAGTATTTT
CDR3: CATRQDVSTDTQYF

D: .
V: TRBV2
J: TRBJ2-7
size: .
DNA: TGTGCCAGCAGGTGGGAGCCCTCCTACGAGCAGTACTTC
CDR3: CASRWEPSYEQYF

D: TRBD2
V: TRBV7-9
J: TRBJ2-3
size: few
DNA: TGTGCCAGCAGTTCTGGGGCTAGCGGGGTAACAGATACGCAGTATTTT
CDR3: CASSSGASGVTDTQYF

D: TRBD1
V: TRBV12-3/TRBV12-4
J: TRBJ1-4
size: few
DNA: TGTGCCAGCAGTTCCGGGACAGAAAATGAAAAACTGTTTTTT
CDR3: CASSSGTENEKLFF

D: TRBD1
V: TRBV24-1
J: TRBJ2-7
size: .
DNA: TGTGCCACCAGTGGAGTGGGGACAGGGGTTTCCGAGCAGTACTTC
CDR3: CATSGVGTGVSEQYF

D: .
V: TRBV5-1
J: TRBJ1-1
size: many
DNA: TGCGCCAGCAGCTTGGGGGTAGAAGGCACTGAAGCTTTCTTT
CDR3: CASSLGVEGTEAFF

D: .
V: TRBV6-5
J: TRBJ1-5
size: .
DNA: TGTGCCAGCAGCTTCAGGGGCCCCCGTCAGCCCCAGCATTTT
CDR3: CASSFRGPRQPQHF

D: TRBD1
V: TRBV20-1
J: TRBJ1-1
size: few
DNA: TGCAGTGTTGACAGGGGAGTAACTGAAGCTTTCTTT
CDR3: CSVDRGVTEAFF

D: .
V: TRBV20-1
J: TRBJ1-6
size: .
DNA: TGCAGTGCTAGTTGGAGTACTAGTTCACCCCTCCACTTT
CDR3: CSASWSTSSPLHF

D: .
V: TRBV12-3/TRBV12-4
J: TRBJ2-3
size: once
DNA: TGTGCCAGCAGTTCCCACCGAACGGTGAGCGCAGATACGCAGTATTTC
CDR3: CASSSHRTVSADTQYF

D: .
V: TRBV28
J: TRBJ2-7
size: few
DNA: TGTGCCAGCAGCCCGGGTATTCTATACGAGCAGTACTTC
CDR3: CASSPGILYEQYF

D: TRBD1
V: TRBV4-1
J: TRBJ1-2
size: many
DNA: TGCGCCAGCAGCCAAGACCCGACAGGGCATGGCTACACCTTC
CDR3: CASSQDPTGHGYTF

D: .
V: TRBV6-2/TRBV6-3
J: TRBJ2-1
size: .
DNA: TGTGCCAGCAGTACCACAGGGAACCCAAGCTCCTACAATGAGCAGTTCTTC
CDR3: CASSTTGNPSSYNEQFF

D: .
V: TRBV24-1
J: TRBJ2-6
size: .
DNA: TGTGCCACCAGTGTAGGGGCCCCCGTCCCGAGCTCTGGGGCCAACGTCCTGACTTTC
CDR3: CATSVGAPVPSSGANVLTF

D: TRBD1
V: TRBV5-1
J: TRBJ2-7
size: .
DNA: TGCGCCAGCAGCGGGGCCGGGACAGGGTTCGACGAGCAGTACTTC
CDR3: CASSGAGTGFDEQYF

D: .
V: TRBV27
J: TRBJ2-6
size: .
DNA: TGTGCCAGCAGTGCACAGGGCAGCTCTGGGGCCAACGTCCTGACTTTC
CDR3: CASSAQGSSGANVLTF

D: .
V: TRBV29-1
J: TRBJ2-5
size: few
DNA: TGCAGCGTTGTGGAGGGGACGGTAGAGACCCAGTACTTC
CDR3: CSVVEGTVETQYF

D: .
V: TRBV5-4
J: TRBJ2-5
size: .
DNA: TGTGCCAGCAGCTTGATCGGGGCGCCCCAAGAGACCCAGTACTTC
CDR3: CASSLIGAPQETQYF

D: .
V: TRBV7-9
J: TRBJ1-1
size: .
DNA: TGTGCCAGCAGCTTAATTGTCTTGAACACTGAAGCTTTCTTT
CDR3: CASSLIVLNTEAFF

D: .
V: TRBV20-1
J: TRBJ1-4
size: .
DNA: TGCAGTGCTGCCTCGGCGGGGGCGGGTGAAAAACTGTTTTTT
CDR3: CSAASAGAGEKLFF

D: .
V: TRBV4-2
J: TRBJ2-1
size: .
DNA: TGTGCCAGCAGTTACCCCCAGGGGCTCCCTACTACGAATGAGCAGTTCTTC
CDR3: CASSYPQGLPTTNEQFF

D: .
V: TRBV6-6
J: TRBJ1-1
size: .
DNA: TGTGCCAGCAGGGTTTTCGGACGGACTGAAGCTTTCTTT
CDR3: CASRVFGRTEAFF

D: .
V: TRBV7-2
J: TRBJ1-2
size: once
DNA: TGTGCCAGCAGCTTAAACGGCGGCACCTATGGCTACACCTTC
CDR3: CASSLNGGTYGYTF

D: .
V: TRBV9
J: TRBJ1-1
size: few
DNA: TGTGCCAGCAGCGTTTCCAGGAGCACTGAAGCTTTCTTT
CDR3: CASSVSRSTEAFF